This paragraph covers one T cell receptor (beta chain) sequence. Its antigen remains unidentified. Base qualities are missing; no much larger clone stands one base away. The collaborating institutions used their own protocols to collect whole blood in K2EDTA tubes. Collaborator samples were shipped for TCRbeta analysis as frozen whole blood, isolated PBMCs, or DNA extracted from either sample type. TCRbeta CDR3 regions were amplified from genomic DNA by means of the immunoSEQ Assay, a bias-controlled multiplex PCR. The original pipeline was this. Nucleated cell counts per sample were estimated from amplification of reference gene primers within the assay. To quantify the absolute abundance of each unique TCRbeta CDR3 rearrangement, sequence reads were collapsed and filtered. For each sample, productive Simpson clonality was calculated as the square root of Simpson's diversity index across productive rearrangements. The immuneACCESS repertoire file appears here via TCRdb, limited to in-frame rearrangements. These files lack a portion of the clones; in checked studies, under half of the deficit traces to unresolved V genes, and the cause of the others is not known. That table supplies the V and J calls and clone size; D and trimming were determined from the DNA. A total of 200,000 to 250,000 clones appear in this sample, roughly 86% of them only once. The ten largest clones capture around 12% of the sample.

The CDR3 spans 14 residues, from the cysteine through the phenylalanine. The CDR3 DNA has 42 bases and is translated from base 1. V and J are truncated by 4 bases and 2 bases respectively, leaving an intervening sequence of 13 bases. The data stem from a study of blood T cell repertoires in COVID-19 (dated by TCRdb to 2019 to 2021). Concerning the study at large: Samples from collaborators originated in the United States, Italy and Spain and spanned both the acute and convalescent phases of COVID-19. The prospective study material was composed of cDNA or gDNA derived from T cells, B-cell-depleted T cells, or PBMCs. Subjects who had been exposed to COVID-19, were actively infected with it, or had recovered from it provided the deeply sampled blood TCRbeta repertoires that made up the dataset. The repertoires were made available in a free public database intended to serve as a resource for research on the immune response to SARS-CoV-2. Samples came from the ongoing ImmuneRACE study (first 160 participants) plus 1,254 subjects from 6 global collaborators. Sample metadata almost always included a de-identified subject ID, COVID-19 status, age in years and sex. HLA class I and class II types, where available, came from metadata supplied by the sample provider rather than from assay-based typing.

General conclusions and limits of the study: Clinical and demographic metadata were provided uncurated, with the amount varying by source and participant.

This TCR derives from a man of 80 years or more with acute or convalescent COVID-19. Sequencing was done on a sample of peripheral blood. The rearrangement joined TRBV5-3 to TRBJ2-7, and TRBD2 may be the D gene, going by 5 matching bases. TRBV5-3 is an ORF, with its function uncertain. The bases are TGTGCCAGAAGCCCCCTAAAACTAGCCTACGAGCAGTACTTC. Its amino acids are CARSPLKLAYEQYF.